This TCR beta chain derives from a study of regulatory T cells in long-lasting Graves disease (dated by TCRdb to the early 2020s). Regarding the study in general: Patients with newly diagnosed Graves' disease had been on antithyroid drugs for under 3 months. Peripheral blood TCR sequencing and RNA sequencing compared persistent Graves' disease patients with newly diagnosed Graves' disease patients. The study took place in China and was registered as a clinical trial. A total of approximately 35 samples were covered by TCR sequencing, comprising approximately 13 persistent and approximately 20 newly diagnosed Graves' disease patients.

Libraries were built with multiplex PCR. Sequencing instrument: Illumina HiSeq 4000. iRepertoire HTBI primers and Arm-PCR amplification of CDR3 regions were used to construct TCR beta libraries. Before sequencing, the PCR products went through gel purification. The published analysis was carried out like this. Gene usage analysis of CDR3 amino acid clonotypes relied on the 55 to 80 TRBV and 15 or so TRBJ segments identified across samples. COPE and FqMerger were used to merge filtered high-quality paired reads into contigs. BLAST was used to align contigs to IMGT TRBV, TRBD and TRBJ reference genes, and CDR3 was defined according to IMGT. Any clonotype with a frequency above 0.1% was counted as a highly expanded clone. Repertoire diversity was measured by Shannon entropy, and V-J evenness by the Gini coefficient. A clonotype was considered public if more than one individual shared it. The public reads were run again by TCRdb, first through fastp at Q25 and then through MiXCR, and only productive beta chains were kept. Under each unique CDR3 protein, matching rows form one entry showing the most common genes and DNA. For this entry, the V and J calls and clone size follow TCRdb and not the study's own pipeline. In this sample the table shows about 360,000 distinct CDR3 sequences, 15% to 20% of which occur a single time. The ten top clones hold around 20% of the sample.

In the paper's terms, the time point label means: newly diagnosed GD, antithyroid drugs for less than 3 months. For both TCR sequencing and RNA sequencing, RNA was extracted from PBMCs using TRIzol. The diagnosis of Graves' disease was made according to American Thyroid Association guidelines. Patients were recruited from an endocrinology department in Xi'an, China. Each patient gave roughly 10 milliliters of peripheral blood, collected in an EDTA anticoagulant tube. Ficoll Paque Plus density gradient separation was used to isolate PBMCs, and no further T cell sorting was performed. An Agilent 2100 Bioanalyzer and agarose gel were used to check RNA quality, while a NanoDrop 2000 measured RNA concentration. Study-wide findings and limitations: The small sample size was acknowledged by the authors as a limitation that may reduce accuracy. Sequencing and analysis were limited to the TCR beta chain. Peripheral blood alone was examined, since thyroid tissue, which constituted the primary lesion, could not be accessed. Lower TCR Shannon entropy and fewer highly expanded clones were observed in persistent Graves' disease patients than in newly diagnosed patients, which suggested clonal expansion. Persistent disease showed preferential use of TRBV28, TRBJ1-2 and TRBJ2-5, whereas newly diagnosed disease favored TRBV20-1 and TRBJ2-1. More public clonotypes were shared among persistent patients (roughly 2,900) than among newly diagnosed patients (under 1,000).

The germline V and J ends show losses of 4 bases and 5 bases respectively, and no gene match explains 7 bases of the junction. The CDR3 starts with the cysteine, ends with the phenylalanine, and has 15 residues. The sequence is cut down to CDR3 DNA, 45 bases in frame from base 1. CDR1 PRHDT and CDR2 FYEKMQ were looked up in the germline V gene (reference sequence). This clonotype was detected many times. The target of this receptor is not known. Nothing much larger sits one base from this clone, and base qualities are not available. The same specimen was also included in a second study, on T cells in Graves' hyperthyroidism and ophthalmopathy. The other study reports the following: A patient counted as having stable Graves' hyperthyroidism if no progression to ophthalmopathy occurred over 18 months of follow-up. Hyperthyroidism patients were aged 18 to 65 years and newly diagnosed, with disease duration of less than 2 months. Any patient with an uncontrolled infection, another autoimmune disease, pregnancy or lactation was excluded. Diagnoses were established on the basis of clinical symptoms, serum thyroxine and TRAb, thyroid ultrasound, and orbital computed tomography. A first-round RT-PCR of the TCR CDR3 used the HTBI primer set with the Qiagen OneStep RT-PCR kit. Most expanded thyroid clonotypes (frequency above 0.001) were also detected in blood, suggesting blood repertoires may reflect thyroid immune responses. A model built on a 13 V-J signature distinguished ophthalmopathy from stable hyperthyroidism, reaching around 88% sensitivity and 81.08% specificity in cross-validation and 80%/75% in testing. In validation, progression to ophthalmopathy was predicted by the model with 70.59% sensitivity and roughly 76% specificity, a median of approximately 6.5 months before onset. A discovery cohort of about a hundred patients, roughly 40 with Graves' ophthalmopathy and approximately 60 with stable Graves' hyperthyroidism, was used to find distinguishing TCR V-J signatures. Prospective prediction of ophthalmopathy was tested in an independent validation cohort of about 19 hyperthyroidism patients and approximately 17 patients who later progressed to ophthalmopathy. The 85 to 100 discovery patients were divided at random into training and test sets in a 7:3 ratio. Thyroid tissue and blood T-cell repertoires from roughly 6 Graves' hyperthyroidism patients were also compared in the study. Following sampling, methimazole starting at 30 mg daily was given to hyperthyroidism patients, and high-dose intravenous methylprednisolone was given to ophthalmopathy patients. A second multiplex PCR round built the libraries, followed by size selection and purification. Paired-end sequencing of the libraries was performed with 100 bp reads on an Illumina HiSeq2000. SOAPnuke was used to process the raw data, with reads discarded if the reads contained adapters or uncalled bases, had a mean Phred below 15, or lacked an exact constant-primer or identifier match. High-quality paired reads were merged using COPE v1.2.5, and each unique nucleotide sequence was defined as a clonotype. MiTCR v1.1 was used to align the clonotypes against IMGT TRBV, TRBD and TRBJ reference segments. Analysis was restricted to V-J combinations with a frequency above 0.0001, which covered roughly 99% of repertoires. The TCS score was defined as the ratio of F50 (clonal expansion) to E x V (chaos), calculated using BLOSUM62-based TCRdist between CDR3 peptides within each V-J. Welch's t-statistics and random forest reduced around 510 V-J features to roughly 13, which were used in a naive Bayes classifier (R e1071). Sample size was not statistically predetermined, and investigators were not blinded to group allocation. TCR Vbeta CDR3 sequencing of some 140 peripheral blood samples (over 40 ophthalmopathy, around 80 hyperthyroidism and roughly 17 progressor patients) is reported in the paper.

The sequence was collected from a woman under 30 with Graves disease. Donor details come from another sample of the same person, matched by shared clones. The sequence joins TRBV13 to TRBJ1-1; 10 nucleotides in the junction match TRBD1. The starting material was peripheral blood mononuclear cells (PBMCs), obtained at new diagnosis, from a patient treated with antithyroid drugs. The sequenced DNA is TGTGCCAGCAGCTCCTCGGACAGGGGGAAGACTGAAGCTTTCTTT. It specifies CASSSSDRGKTEAFF.